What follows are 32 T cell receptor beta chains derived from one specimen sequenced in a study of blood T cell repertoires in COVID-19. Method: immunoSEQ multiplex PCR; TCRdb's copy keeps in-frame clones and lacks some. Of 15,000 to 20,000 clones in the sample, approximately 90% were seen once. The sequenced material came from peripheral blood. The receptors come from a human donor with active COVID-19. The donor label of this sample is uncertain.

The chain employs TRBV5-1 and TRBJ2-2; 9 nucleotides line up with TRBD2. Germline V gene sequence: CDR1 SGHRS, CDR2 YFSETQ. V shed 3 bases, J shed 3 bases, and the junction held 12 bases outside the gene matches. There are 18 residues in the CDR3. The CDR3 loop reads CASSYTSRGGLYTGELFF. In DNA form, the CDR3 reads TGCGCCAGCAGCTACACCTCGCGGGGGGGCCTATACACCGGGGAGCTGTTTTTT.

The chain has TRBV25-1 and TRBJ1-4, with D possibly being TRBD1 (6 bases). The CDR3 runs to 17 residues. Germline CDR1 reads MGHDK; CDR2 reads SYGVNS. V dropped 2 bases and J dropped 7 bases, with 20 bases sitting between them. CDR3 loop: CASSETPTGLHGEKLFF. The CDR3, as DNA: TGTGCCAGCAGTGAAACCCCTACAGGGTTACACGGTGAAAAACTGTTTTTT.

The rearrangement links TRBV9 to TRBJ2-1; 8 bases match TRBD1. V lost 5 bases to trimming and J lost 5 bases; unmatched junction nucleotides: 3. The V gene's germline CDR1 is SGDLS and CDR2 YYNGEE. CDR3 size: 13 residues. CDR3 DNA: TGTGCCAGCAGAGGACAGGGAAACAATGAGCAGTTCTTC. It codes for CASRGQGNNEQFF.

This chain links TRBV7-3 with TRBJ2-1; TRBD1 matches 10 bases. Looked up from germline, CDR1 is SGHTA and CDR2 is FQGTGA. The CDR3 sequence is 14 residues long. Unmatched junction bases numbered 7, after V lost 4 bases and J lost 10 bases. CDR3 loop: CASSSGTGANEQFF. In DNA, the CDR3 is TGTGCCAGCAGCTCCGGGACAGGGGCGAACGAGCAGTTCTTC.

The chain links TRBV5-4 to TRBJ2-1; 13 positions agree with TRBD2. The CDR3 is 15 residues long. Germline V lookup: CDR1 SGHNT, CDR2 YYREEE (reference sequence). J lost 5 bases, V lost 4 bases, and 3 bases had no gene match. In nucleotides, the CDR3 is TGTGCCAGCAGCAGGGGACTAGCGGGGAACAATGAGCAGTTCTTC. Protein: CASSRGLAGNNEQFF.

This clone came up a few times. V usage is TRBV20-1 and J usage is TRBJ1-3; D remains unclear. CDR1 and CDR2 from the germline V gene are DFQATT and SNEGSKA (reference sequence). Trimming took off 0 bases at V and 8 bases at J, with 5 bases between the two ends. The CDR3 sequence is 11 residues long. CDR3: CSARDLDTIYF. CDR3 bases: TGCAGTGCTAGAGATTTAGACACCATATATTTT.

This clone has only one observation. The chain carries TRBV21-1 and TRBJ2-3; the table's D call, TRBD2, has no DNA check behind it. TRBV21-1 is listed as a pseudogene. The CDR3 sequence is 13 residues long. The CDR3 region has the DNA TGTGCCAGCAGCCACACTCGAGCGGAGGTTGCGTATTTT. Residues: CASSHTRAEVAYF.

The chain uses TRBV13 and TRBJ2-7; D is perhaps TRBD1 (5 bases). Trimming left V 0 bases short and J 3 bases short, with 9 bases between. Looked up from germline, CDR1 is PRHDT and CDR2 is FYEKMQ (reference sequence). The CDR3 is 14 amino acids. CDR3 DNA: TGTGCCAGCAGCTTAGGCCAGGGCCTCTACGAGCAGTACTTC. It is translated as CASSLGQGLYEQYF.

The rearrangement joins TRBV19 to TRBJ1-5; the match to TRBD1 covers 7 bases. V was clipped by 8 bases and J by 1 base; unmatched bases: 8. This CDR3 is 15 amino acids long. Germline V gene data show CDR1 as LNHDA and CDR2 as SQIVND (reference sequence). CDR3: CASSQGVTSNQPQHF. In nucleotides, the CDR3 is TGTGCCAGTTCCCAGGGGGTGACGAGCAATCAGCCCCAGCATTTT.

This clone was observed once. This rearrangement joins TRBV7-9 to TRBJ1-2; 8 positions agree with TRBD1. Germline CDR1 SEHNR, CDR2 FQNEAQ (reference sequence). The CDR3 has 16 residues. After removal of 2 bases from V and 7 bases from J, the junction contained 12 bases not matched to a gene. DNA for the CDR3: TGTGCCAGCAGCTTATTAGGACAGGGTTCTAAGAGTGGCTACACCTTC. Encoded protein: CASSLLGQGSKSGYTF.

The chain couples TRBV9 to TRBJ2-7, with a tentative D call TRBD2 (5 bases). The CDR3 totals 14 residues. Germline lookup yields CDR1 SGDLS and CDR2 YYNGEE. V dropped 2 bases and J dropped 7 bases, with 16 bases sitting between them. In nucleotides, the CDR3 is TGTGCCAGCAGCGTGACTGCAACCTCGGGGGAGCAGTACTTC. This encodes CASSVTATSGEQYF.

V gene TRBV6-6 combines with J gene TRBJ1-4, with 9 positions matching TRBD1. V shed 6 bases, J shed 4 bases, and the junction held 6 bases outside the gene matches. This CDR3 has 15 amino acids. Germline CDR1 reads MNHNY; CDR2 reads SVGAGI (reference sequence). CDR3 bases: TGTGCCAGCAGGGAGCGACAGGGGGGTAATGAAAAACTGTTTTTT. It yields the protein CASRERQGGNEKLFF.

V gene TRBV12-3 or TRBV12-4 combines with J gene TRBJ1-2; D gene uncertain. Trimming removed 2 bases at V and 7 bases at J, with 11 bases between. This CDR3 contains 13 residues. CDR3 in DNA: TGTGCCAGCAGTTTAATGGAGGAGTTTGGCTACACCTTC. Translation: CASSLMEEFGYTF.

This CDR3 is CASSLSTTTNEKLFF. The CDR3 DNA is TGTGCCAGCAGCTTAAGCACGACAACTAATGAAAAACTGTTTTTT. The chain is built from TRBV7-8 and TRBJ1-4; no firm D call. The germline CDR1 and CDR2 sequences are SGHVS and FQNEAQ. Between the trimmed V and J ends, which lost 2 bases and 0 bases, there was a span of 7 bases. This CDR3 is built from 15 residues.

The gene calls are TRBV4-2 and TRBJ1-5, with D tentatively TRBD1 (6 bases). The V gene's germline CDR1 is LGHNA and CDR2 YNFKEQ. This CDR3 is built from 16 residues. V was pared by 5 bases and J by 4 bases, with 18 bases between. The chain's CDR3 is CASSKNAEGVNQPQHF. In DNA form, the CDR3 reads TGTGCCAGCAGCAAAAACGCCGAGGGGGTTAATCAGCCCCAGCATTTT.

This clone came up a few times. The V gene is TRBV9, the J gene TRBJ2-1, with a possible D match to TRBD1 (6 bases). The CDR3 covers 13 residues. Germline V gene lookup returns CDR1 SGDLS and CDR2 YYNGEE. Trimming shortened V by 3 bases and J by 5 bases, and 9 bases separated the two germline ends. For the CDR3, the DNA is TGTGCCAGCAGCGGTGGGACACACAATGAGCAGTTCTTC. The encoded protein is CASSGGTHNEQFF.

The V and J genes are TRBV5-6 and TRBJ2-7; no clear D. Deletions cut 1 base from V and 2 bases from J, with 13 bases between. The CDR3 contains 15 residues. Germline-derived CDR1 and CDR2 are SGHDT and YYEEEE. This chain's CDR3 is CASSLLPGEAYEQYF. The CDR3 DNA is TGTGCCAGCAGCTTGCTCCCGGGTGAGGCCTACGAGCAGTACTTC.

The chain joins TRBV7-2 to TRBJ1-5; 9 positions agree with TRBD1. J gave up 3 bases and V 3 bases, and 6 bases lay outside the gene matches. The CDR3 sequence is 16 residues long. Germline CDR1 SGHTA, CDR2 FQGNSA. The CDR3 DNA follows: TGTGCCAGCAGCTTGGTACAGGGGGCTAACAATCAGCCCCAGCATTTT. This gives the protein CASSLVQGANNQPQHF.

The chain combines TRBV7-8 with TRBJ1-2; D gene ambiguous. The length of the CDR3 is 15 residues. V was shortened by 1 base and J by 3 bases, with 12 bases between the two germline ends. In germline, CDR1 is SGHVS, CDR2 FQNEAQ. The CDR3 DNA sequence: TGTGCCAGCAGCTTAGGTTCCAGTCAAGACTATGGCTACACCTTC. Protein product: CASSLGSSQDYGYTF.

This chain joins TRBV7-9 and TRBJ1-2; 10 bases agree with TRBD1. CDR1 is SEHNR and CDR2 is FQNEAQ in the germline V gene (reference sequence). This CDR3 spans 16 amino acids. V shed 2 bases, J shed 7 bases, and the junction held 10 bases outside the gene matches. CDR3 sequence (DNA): TGTGCCAGCAGCTTATATCAGGGACAGGGGAATGGTGGCTACACCTTC. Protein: CASSLYQGQGNGGYTF. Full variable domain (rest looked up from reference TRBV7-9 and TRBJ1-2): DTGVSQNPRHKITKRGQNVTFRCDPISEHNRLYWYRQTLGQGPEFLTYFQNEAQLEKSRLLSDRFSAERPKGSFSTLEIQRTEQGDSAMYLCASSLYQGQGNGGYTFGSGTRLTVV.

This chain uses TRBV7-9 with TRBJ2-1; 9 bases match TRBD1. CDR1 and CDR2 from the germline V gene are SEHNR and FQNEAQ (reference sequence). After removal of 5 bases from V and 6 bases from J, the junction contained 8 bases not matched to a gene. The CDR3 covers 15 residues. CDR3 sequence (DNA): TGTGCCAGCAGCCCGACGAGGACAGGGGCCAATGAGCAGTTCTTC. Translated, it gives CASSPTRTGANEQFF.

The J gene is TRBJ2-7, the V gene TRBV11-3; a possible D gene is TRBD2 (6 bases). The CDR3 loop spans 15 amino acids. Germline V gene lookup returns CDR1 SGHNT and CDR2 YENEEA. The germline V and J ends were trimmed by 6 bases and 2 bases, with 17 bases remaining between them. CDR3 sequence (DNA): TGTGCCAGCAGGGGCAGGCGGGGCTCCACCTACGAGCAGTACTTC. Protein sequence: CASRGRRGSTYEQYF.

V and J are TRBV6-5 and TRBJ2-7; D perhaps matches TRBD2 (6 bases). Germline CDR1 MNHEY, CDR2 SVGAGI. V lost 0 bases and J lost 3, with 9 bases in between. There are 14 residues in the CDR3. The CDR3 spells CASSYSVEGYEQYF. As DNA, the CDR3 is TGTGCCAGCAGTTACTCAGTGGAGGGCTACGAGCAGTACTTC.

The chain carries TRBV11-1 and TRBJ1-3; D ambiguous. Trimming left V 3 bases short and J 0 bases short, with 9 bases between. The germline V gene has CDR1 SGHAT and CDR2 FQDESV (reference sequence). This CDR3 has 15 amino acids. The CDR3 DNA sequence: TGTGCCAGCAGCTTCCGGGGAAACTCTGGAAACACCATATATTTT. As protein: CASSFRGNSGNTIYF.

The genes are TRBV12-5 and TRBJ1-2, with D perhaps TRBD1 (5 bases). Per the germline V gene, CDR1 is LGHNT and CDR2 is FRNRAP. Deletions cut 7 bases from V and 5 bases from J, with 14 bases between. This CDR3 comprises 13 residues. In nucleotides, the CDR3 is TGTGCTAGTGCCGAGGGACTAGAATATGGCTACACCTTC. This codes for CASAEGLEYGYTF.

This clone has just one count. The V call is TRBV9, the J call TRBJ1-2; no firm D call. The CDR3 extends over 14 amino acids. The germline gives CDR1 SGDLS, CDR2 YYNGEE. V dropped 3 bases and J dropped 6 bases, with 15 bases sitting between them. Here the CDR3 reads CASSGAASADGYTF. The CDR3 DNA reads TGTGCCAGCAGCGGGGCTGCATCTGCTGATGGCTACACCTTC.

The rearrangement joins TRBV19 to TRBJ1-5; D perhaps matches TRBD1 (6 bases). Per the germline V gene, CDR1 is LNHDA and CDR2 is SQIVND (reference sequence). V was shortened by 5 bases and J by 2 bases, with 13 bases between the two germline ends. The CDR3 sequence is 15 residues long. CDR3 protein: CASSWGQKGNQPQHF. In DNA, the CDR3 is TGTGCCAGTAGTTGGGGGCAAAAGGGCAATCAGCCCCAGCATTTT.

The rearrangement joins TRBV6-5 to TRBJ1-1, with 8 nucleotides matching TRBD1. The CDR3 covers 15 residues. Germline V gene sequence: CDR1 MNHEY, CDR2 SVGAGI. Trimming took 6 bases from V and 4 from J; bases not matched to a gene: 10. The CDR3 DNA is TGTGCCAGCAGGGGTTCCGGACAGGGCGGCACTGAAGCTTTCTTT. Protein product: CASRGSGQGGTEAFF.

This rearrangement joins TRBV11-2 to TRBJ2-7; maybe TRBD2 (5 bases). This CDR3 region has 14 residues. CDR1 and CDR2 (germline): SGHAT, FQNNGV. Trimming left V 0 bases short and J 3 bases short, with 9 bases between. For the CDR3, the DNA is TGTGCCAGCAGCTTAGATCATCGGGGCTACGAGCAGTACTTC. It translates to CASSLDHRGYEQYF.

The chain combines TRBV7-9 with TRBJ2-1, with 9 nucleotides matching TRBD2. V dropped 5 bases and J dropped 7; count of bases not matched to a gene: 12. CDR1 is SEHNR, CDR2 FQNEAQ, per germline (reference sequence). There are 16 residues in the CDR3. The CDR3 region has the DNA TGTGCCAGCAGCCTCGCCGGGACTAGCCTCGTGAATGAGCAGTTCTTC. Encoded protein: CASSLAGTSLVNEQFF. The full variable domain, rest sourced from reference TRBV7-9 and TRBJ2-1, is DTGVSQNPRHKITKRGQNVTFRCDPISEHNRLYWYRQTLGQGPEFLTYFQNEAQLEKSRLLSDRFSAERPKGSFSTLEIQRTEQGDSAMYLCASSLAGTSLVNEQFFGPGTRLTVL.

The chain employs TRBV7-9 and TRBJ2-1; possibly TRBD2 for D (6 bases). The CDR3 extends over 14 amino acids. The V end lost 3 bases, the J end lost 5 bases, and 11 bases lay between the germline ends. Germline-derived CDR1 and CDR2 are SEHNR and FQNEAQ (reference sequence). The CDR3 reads CASSFGTGNNEQFF. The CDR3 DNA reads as TGTGCCAGCAGCTTCGGGACTGGGAACAATGAGCAGTTCTTC.

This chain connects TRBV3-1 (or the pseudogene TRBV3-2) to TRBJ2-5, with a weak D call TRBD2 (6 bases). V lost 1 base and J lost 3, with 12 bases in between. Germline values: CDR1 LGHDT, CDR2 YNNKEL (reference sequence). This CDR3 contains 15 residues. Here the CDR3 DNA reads TGTGCCAGCAGCCAAGGGGGACTTCCTAAAGAGACCCAGTACTTC. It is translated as CASSQGGLPKETQYF.